The following is a T cell receptor (beta chain) sequence with its context. Its binding antigen is unknown. The input lacks base qualities; no much larger clone sits a single base away. The data were taken from a study of cytomegalovirus exposure and HLA in healthy donors (dated by TCRdb to the late 2010s). Concerning the study at large: An earlier analysis of some 600 of the donors reported about 280 Gb of sequence data and 117 million unique TCR beta sequences obtained from around 180 million T cells. An early release covering around 630 HLA-typed donors comprised about 300 gigabases of sequencing data and approximately 85 million unique TCR sequences. The genetic ancestry cluster associated with self-reported Caucasian donors included around four fifths of the 300 to 450 genotyped donors. The study was designed to test whether signatures of past pathogen exposure could be identified by cataloging public T cell receptors. The study used immunosequencing to profile the T cell repertoires of 666 subjects and linked those repertoires to cytomegalovirus serostatus. Along with the roughly 700-subject first cohort, a separate validation cohort of around 110 different subjects was used. High-throughput TCR immunosequencing, statistical association of individual TCRs with disease status, and machine learning were combined to predict cytomegalovirus infection status. To study patterns of TCR occurrence, a later analysis re-analyzed previously published TCR beta repertoires from several hundred donors and added high-resolution HLA genotyping. Rather than drawing on any new phenotypic data, the later analysis identified candidate immune exposures from TCR beta sequences and the way those sequences occurred across donors. An earlier analysis of approximately 630 of the donors applied high-throughput TCR beta sequencing to assess whether each TCR beta V gene segment acted as functional or pseudogenic. Donor age, sex, ethnicity and CMV serostatus were collected together with the repertoire data. A later genetic analysis used genome-wide SNP genotypes for about 65% of the roughly 700 donors, treating that subset as a discovery cohort. Every discovery cohort repertoire had been produced on one sequencing platform. HLA typing included class I and class II loci at four-digit resolution. Typing coverage varied by locus: roughly 620-640 donors for A, B, C, DRB1 and DQB1; approximately 500 for DQA1; 600 to 610 for DPA1; around 490 for DPB1. Roughly 5 DR-DQ haplotypes were treated as single units for association and clustering because of strong linkage in the cohort. Among some 410 genotyped donors of the cohort, an average of approximately 220,000 unique TCR beta nucleotide sequences was sequenced per donor, of which about 20% were non-productive.

The cohort was made up of approximately 670 healthy bone marrow donors. At the time of sampling, every cohort member was nominally healthy, though immune exposures that went unrecorded were likely present. The donor was CMV seropositive and belonged to the group of over 250 seropositive cohort members. A peripheral blood sample was provided by each donor, and peripheral blood mononuclear cells were used for TCR beta sequencing. Genomic DNA extraction from the blood cell samples was performed with the Qiagen DNeasy Blood Extraction Kit. The library relied on the immunoSEQ multiplex PCR assay. For the multiplex PCR, a mixture combining 60 forward primers for TCR Vbeta segments and 13 reverse primers for TCR Jbeta segments was used. Amplification of the CDR3 region of rearranged TCR beta genes was performed with a multiplex PCR assay on genomic DNA. On the Illumina HiSeq System, the amplified TCR beta libraries were sequenced as 87-base-pair reads. From the authors' description of their analysis: A later analysis tallied 70 million to 100 million unique TCR beta chains across the 666 repertoires, and some 10 million of those chains were shared by two or more donors. A nearest-neighbor algorithm error-corrected the raw reads and collapsed the reads into unique sequences, merging closely related sequences to remove PCR and sequencing errors. CDR3 sequences were aligned to IMGT reference sequences to assign V, D and J gene segments. For a sequence to be retained, at least a six-nucleotide match to both a V gene segment and a J gene segment was required. Rearrangements were called productive when the CDR3 lacked stop codons and stayed in frame with V and J; all others were non-productive. CDR3 was defined according to IMGT convention as the region running from the second conserved V-encoded cysteine to the conserved J-encoded phenylalanine. The earlier analysis of about 590 of the donors excluded sequences that lacked an unambiguous match to a single V gene segment. An earlier analysis of a few hundred of the donors called V segments functional above 56.7% productive rearrangements and segregating when the between-donor standard deviation exceeded 5%. A statistical classification framework was built to diagnose cytomegalovirus status from the catalog of TCR beta chain sequences. In a later analysis, V and J genes were assigned by comparing TCR nucleotide sequences against IMGT/GENE-DB human TR gene sequences. A later analysis assigned CDR3 sequences and most-parsimonious VDJ recombination scenarios with the TCRdist pipeline. In a later analysis, each TCR beta chain was defined by its CDR3 amino acid sequence together with its V-gene family, and reads lacking a unique V-gene family were excluded. As a way to deal with suspected cross-contamination and a sequencing artifact, a later analysis dropped 450 to 700 nucleotide sequences that were highly shared and had low generation probability. In a later analysis, a clonal expansion index was calculated for each public chain from normalized within-repertoire ranks of inferred template counts. In a later analysis, generation probabilities were computed with a VDJ recombination model fitted to out-of-frame rearrangements, and the resulting probabilities were checked against IGoR. In a later analysis, TCR-TCR, TCR-HLA and TCR-CMV co-occurrence was scored with hypergeometric tests, and a repertoire-size bias correction was applied to TCR pairs. False discovery rates were estimated in a later analysis by permuting HLA or CMV assignments 20 times. In a later analysis, co-occurring TCRs were grouped with DBSCAN, and TCRdist sequence similarity was added when clustering was performed within HLA-allele-positive subsets. Repertoires with fewer than 30,000 or more than 120,000 public chains were left out of co-occurrence clustering, as were a handful of repertoires with anomalous nucleotide sharing. TCRdb took over this immuneACCESS table, retaining in-frame rearrangements with V and J assigned. Such tables are incomplete; in checked studies, under half of the missing clones stem from an unresolved V gene, and the remainder is unexplained. D and trimming were read from the DNA, whereas the V and J calls and clone size are those reported in that table. Counted in this sample were 250,000 to 350,000 clones; more than 80% of them appeared once. The ten largest make up roughly 4% of the sample.

Paper-wide results and their limitations: In a later analysis, 16,951 TCR beta sequences were associated with specific HLA alleles at a false discovery rate of 0.05. A later analysis reported that several top co-occurrence clusters appeared linked to parvovirus B19, influenza, CMV and Epstein-Barr virus. In a later analysis, TCR association rates were found to vary across HLA loci, with the most associated TCRs seen for DRB1 alleles and the fewest for HLA-C alleles. An earlier analysis of approximately 500 of the donors showed that most TCR beta V segments appeared in productive rearrangements either about 87% or about 30% of the time, which broadly matched IMGT annotations. Compared with equally common non-associated chains, HLA-associated TCR beta chains in a later analysis were more clonally expanded and had lower generation probabilities. Some IMGT-functional V segments, including TRBV6-2 and TRBV6-3, could not be distinguished by the 87-base-pair reads and were therefore excluded. HLA typing was unavailable for some donors at each locus, so association tests used only the typed subset. While some public TCRs were present in many individuals, most TCR sequences turned up only very rarely across donors. A cluster of highly shared sequence variants was judged likely to be a technical artifact of the sequencing pipeline. In both the original and validation cohorts, the classifier was reported to diagnose cytomegalovirus status with high specificity and sensitivity. The authors suggested that the approach could potentially be extended to other disease states and immunological phenotypes. When HLA alleles, especially DR and DQ, strongly co-occurred, attributing TCR associations to individual alleles was difficult. A further reported finding was that TCR beta sequences accurately predicted the HLA-A and HLA-B alleles for most subjects in the first cohort. A few of the identified cytomegalovirus-associated TCR beta chains were confirmed in vitro to be specific for cytomegalovirus antigens. A total of fewer than 200 TCR beta chains were listed by the study as associated with cytomegalovirus. An association between a missense DCLRE1C variant and V-gene and J-gene trimming of TCR beta chains was found in a later genetic analysis and replicated in an independent cohort. According to a later analysis, most CMV-associated TCR beta chains appeared to be HLA-restricted, and the HLA associations seemed to be driven largely by CMV exposure. Presence/absence analyses assumed roughly uniform sequencing depth across donors, an assumption that may not hold. Because counts were too low, some 17 rarely observed V segments, including chromosome 9 orphons, were left out of the earlier analysis of approximately 500 of the donors. Correlated functional status among segregating V segments might reflect linkage disequilibrium, but an unknown experimental factor could not be ruled out. The only immune exposure information available for the cohort was CMV serostatus. The cohort was sequenced for TCR beta chains only, and without alpha or paired-chain data the features that could be detected were limited. Compared with the approximately 670-donor mean, donors in an Asian-associated ancestry cluster had fewer N-insertions in productive TCRs, according to a later genetic analysis.

Deletion took 6 bases off V and 0 bases off J, with a span of 13 bases between the germline ends. CDR1 and CDR2, per the germline V gene, are SNHLY and FYNNEI. The CDR3 contains 15 residues, cysteine and phenylalanine counted. Only CDR3 DNA remains: 45 bases, in frame from the first base. The rearranged chain carries TRBV2 and TRBJ2-3; 6 matching bases give a weak D call of TRBD1. Material: PBMCs. The source is a man aged 40-49 years in good health and CMV-seropositive. The CDR3 amino acid sequence is: CASSKGGSSTDTQYF. In nucleotide form, the sequence is TGTGCCAGCAGCAAAGGGGGTAGTAGCACAGATACGCAGTATTTT.